The sequence of this T cell receptor (beta chain) was determined in a study of T-cell memory formation after mild COVID-19. Broader study findings: Day 15 to 85 contracting clones showed balanced CD4/CD8; later expanders leaned CD4+. Some SARS-CoV-2-responding clones were already detected in memory before infection.

CDR3 length: 16 amino acids. CDR1 is SQVTM, CDR2 ANQGSEA, per germline. V dropped 7 bases and J dropped 7 bases, with 26 bases sitting between them. TCRdb analysed the 5' RACE reads with MiXCR anew, one entry per CDR3 protein. The repertoire holds 95,000 to 120,000 distinct CDR3 sequences, with 15% to 20% as singletons. On this clonotype itself: The antigen is unknown.

The chain carries TRBV29-1 and TRBJ2-1; D might be TRBD2 (7 bases). The clonotype was recovered from a man between 18 and 35 years old who had mild COVID-19 (a few samples of this study predate the infection). Cell type and time point are not known. The sequenced sample consisted of PBMCs or a T cell subset sorted from them (not recorded which). CDR3 sequence (DNA): TGCAGCGCCGGGGGAGGGGGACCCCCGTCGGGAAATGAGCAGTTCTTC. It codes for CSAGGGGPPSGNEQFF.